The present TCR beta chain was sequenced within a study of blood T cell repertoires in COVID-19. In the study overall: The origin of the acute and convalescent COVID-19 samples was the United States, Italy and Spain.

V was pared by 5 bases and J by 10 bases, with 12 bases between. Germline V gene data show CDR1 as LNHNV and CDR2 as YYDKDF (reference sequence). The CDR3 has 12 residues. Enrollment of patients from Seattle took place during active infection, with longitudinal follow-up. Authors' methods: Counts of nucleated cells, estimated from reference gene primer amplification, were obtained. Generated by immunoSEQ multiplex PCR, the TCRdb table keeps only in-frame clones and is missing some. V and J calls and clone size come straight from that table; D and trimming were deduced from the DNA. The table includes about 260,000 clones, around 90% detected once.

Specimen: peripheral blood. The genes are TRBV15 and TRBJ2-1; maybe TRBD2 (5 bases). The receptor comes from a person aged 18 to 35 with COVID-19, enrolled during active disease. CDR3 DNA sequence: TGTGCCACCAGCCAAACTAAGCGGGAGCAGTTCTTC. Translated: CATSQTKREQFF.